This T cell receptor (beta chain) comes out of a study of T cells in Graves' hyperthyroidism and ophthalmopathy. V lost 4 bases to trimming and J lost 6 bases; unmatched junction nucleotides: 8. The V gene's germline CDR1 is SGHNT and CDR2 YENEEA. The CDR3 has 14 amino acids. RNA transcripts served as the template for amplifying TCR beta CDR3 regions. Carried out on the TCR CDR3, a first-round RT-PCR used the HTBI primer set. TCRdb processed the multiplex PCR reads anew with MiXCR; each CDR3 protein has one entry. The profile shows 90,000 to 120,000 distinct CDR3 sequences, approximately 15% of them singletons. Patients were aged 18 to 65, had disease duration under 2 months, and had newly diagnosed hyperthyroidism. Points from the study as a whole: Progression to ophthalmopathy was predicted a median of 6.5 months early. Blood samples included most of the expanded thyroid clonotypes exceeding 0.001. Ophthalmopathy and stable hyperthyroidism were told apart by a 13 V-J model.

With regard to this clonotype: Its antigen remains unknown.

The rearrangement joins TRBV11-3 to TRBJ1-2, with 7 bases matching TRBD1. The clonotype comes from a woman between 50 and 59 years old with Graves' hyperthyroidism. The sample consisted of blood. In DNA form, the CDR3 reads TGTGCCAGCAGCTACGGGACAGCTGGCGATGGCTACACCTTC. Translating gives CASSYGTAGDGYTF. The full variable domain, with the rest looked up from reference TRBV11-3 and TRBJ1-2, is EAGVVQSPRYKIIEKKQPVAFWCNPISGHNTLYWYLQNLGQGPELLIRYENEEAVDDSQLPKDRFSAERLKGVDSTLKIQPAELGDSAVYLCASSYGTAGDGYTFGSGTRLTVV.